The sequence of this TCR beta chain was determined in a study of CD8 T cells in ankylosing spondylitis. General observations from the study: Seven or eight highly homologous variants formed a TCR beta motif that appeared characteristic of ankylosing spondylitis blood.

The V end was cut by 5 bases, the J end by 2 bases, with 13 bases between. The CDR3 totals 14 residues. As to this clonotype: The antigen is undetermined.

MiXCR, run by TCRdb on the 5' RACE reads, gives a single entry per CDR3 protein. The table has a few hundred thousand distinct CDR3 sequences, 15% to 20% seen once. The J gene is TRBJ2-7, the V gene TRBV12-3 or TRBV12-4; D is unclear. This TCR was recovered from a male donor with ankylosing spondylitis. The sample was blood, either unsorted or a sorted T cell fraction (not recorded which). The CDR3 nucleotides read TGTGCCAGCAGTCCGGGCCTAGTGGCCTACGAGCAGTACTTC. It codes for CASSPGLVAYEQYF.